The next 30 T cell receptor beta chains were all read from a single sample in a study of blood T cell repertoires in COVID-19. Some clones are missing from TCRdb's copy, which holds only in-frame ones; the method was immunoSEQ multiplex PCR. The table shows 200,000 to 250,000 clones, with about 80% occurring only once. Material for sequencing was PBMCs or T cells enriched from blood (not recorded which). The receptors stem from a woman aged 35 to 49 with acute COVID-19.

V and J are TRBV7-2 and TRBJ2-7; no clear D gene. CDR3 length equals 15 residues. CDR1 and CDR2 (germline): SGHTA, FQGNSA. V lost 5 bases, J lost 1 base, and 15 bases lay in between. The CDR3 sequence: CASSLQPIRSYEQYF. CDR3 bases: TGTGCCAGCAGCCTACAGCCAATCCGGTCCTACGAGCAGTACTTC.

This clone was counted between two and nine times. The chain joins TRBV7-6 to TRBJ1-3; 7 nucleotides agree with TRBD1. This CDR3 has 17 amino acids. Losses at the gene ends were 0 bases for V and 4 bases for J; bases not matched to a gene: 9. Germline values: CDR1 SGHVS, CDR2 FNYEAQ. CDR3: CASSLALPTGSGNTIYF. Here the CDR3 DNA reads TGTGCCAGCAGCTTAGCGCTTCCGACAGGGTCAGGAAACACCATATATTTT.

This chain links TRBV28 with TRBJ2-7; 8 nucleotides match TRBD2. J gave up 0 bases and V 6 bases, and 7 bases lay outside the gene matches. Germline assignment: CDR1 MDHEN and CDR2 SYDVKM. The CDR3 runs to 15 residues. CDR3 coding DNA: TGTGCCAGCAGCCCTGGCGGGGGGTACTCCTACGAGCAGTACTTC. Protein: CASSPGGGYSYEQYF. Using reference TRBV28 and TRBJ2-7 for the parts outside the CDR3, the full variable domain is DVKVTQSSRYLVKRTGEKVFLECVQDMDHENMFWYRQDPGLGLRLIYFSYDVKMKEKGDIPEGYSVSREKKERFSLILESASTNQTSMYLCASSPGGGYSYEQYFGPGTRLTVT.

The rearrangement uses TRBV18 and TRBJ1-1, with 9 bases that match TRBD1. Germline CDR1 is KGHSH and CDR2 is LQKENI. V trimming: 3 bases; J trimming: 10 bases; junction bases outside the gene matches: 9. The CDR3 extends over 14 amino acids. This CDR3 is CASSPGQGSSTAFF. DNA of the CDR3: TGTGCCAGCTCACCCGGACAGGGGAGTTCAACAGCTTTCTTT.

V gene TRBV7-6 combines with J gene TRBJ1-2; D perhaps matches TRBD1 (6 bases). The CDR3 is 14 amino acids. Per the germline V gene, CDR1 is SGHVS and CDR2 is FNYEAQ. The ends were cut back, 5 bases at V and 8 bases at J, with 18 bases in the middle. The CDR3 DNA reads TGTGCCAGCAGCCCCAACTCAGGGGCGGAAGGCTACACCTTC. It encodes CASSPNSGAEGYTF.

This clone was recorded a few times. The chain joins TRBV3-1 (or the pseudogene TRBV3-2) to TRBJ1-5; a weak D match, TRBD1 (5 bases). Germline-derived CDR1 and CDR2 are LGHDT and YNNKEL (reference sequence). V was shortened by 4 bases and J by 6 bases, with 10 bases between the two germline ends. The CDR3 runs 13 residues. CDR3 sequence reads: CASSPDSFQPQHF. The CDR3 nucleotides are TGTGCCAGCAGCCCAGACAGTTTTCAGCCCCAGCATTTT.

V is TRBV28 and J is TRBJ1-2; no clear D gene. This CDR3 has 12 amino acids. Trimming stripped 3 bases from V and 5 bases from J, with 7 bases between. Germline loops: CDR1 MDHEN, CDR2 SYDVKM. CDR3: CASSLQQYGYTF. The CDR3 DNA follows: TGTGCCAGCAGTTTGCAACAATATGGCTACACCTTC.

The J gene is TRBJ2-1, the V gene TRBV4-1, with D perhaps matching TRBD2 (5 bases). V gave up 1 base and J gave up 6 bases, with 13 bases separating them. This CDR3 has 15 amino acids. Germline V gene lookup returns CDR1 MGHRA and CDR2 YSYEKL. CDR3 coding DNA: TGCGCCAGCAGCCAAGGGAGTGAGGACTTCAATGAGCAGTTCTTC. Amino acids: CASSQGSEDFNEQFF.

This chain uses TRBV10-3 with TRBJ2-3, with TRBD2 matching over 7 bases. Trimming at V came to 0 bases and at J to 0 bases, leaving 6 bases not matched to a gene. CDR1 and CDR2 (germline): ENHRY, SYGVKD. The CDR3 loop spans 17 amino acids. Here the CDR3 reads CAISESKRLASTDTQYF. CDR3 nucleotides: TGTGCCATCAGTGAGTCGAAGAGACTAGCCAGCACAGATACGCAGTATTTT.

In this sample, this clone turned up a few times. The gene calls are TRBV3-1 (or the pseudogene TRBV3-2) and TRBJ2-7; possible D gene TRBD1, 8 bases. Between the trimmed V and J ends, which lost 8 bases and 6 bases, there was a span of 23 bases. From germline, CDR1 is LGHDT and CDR2 YNNKEL (reference sequence). The CDR3 has 15 residues. The CDR3 is CASSRTGRGLGEQYF. The CDR3 DNA is TGTGCCAGCTCCAGGACAGGGCGAGGACTAGGCGAGCAGTACTTC.

V and J are TRBV4-2 and TRBJ1-5; D is ambiguous. Trimming took off 4 bases at V and 0 bases at J, with 10 bases between the two ends. Germline CDR1 LGHNA, CDR2 YNFKEQ. The CDR3 is 15 amino acids. In DNA, the CDR3 is TGTGCCAGCAGCCTAGTAGCAGATAGCAATCAGCCCCAGCATTTT. Translating gives CASSLVADSNQPQHF.

The chain uses TRBV18 and TRBJ2-5; 10 nucleotides match TRBD2. The V and J ends lost 0 bases and 5 bases, in that order; junction bases with no gene match: 6. Germline V gene sequence: CDR1 KGHSH, CDR2 LQKENI. The CDR3 loop spans 16 amino acids. For the CDR3, the DNA is TGTGCCAGCTCACCACCACAGCGGGGGGGCCGGGAGACCCAGTACTTC. Translated: CASSPPQRGGRETQYF.

This clone was picked up a small number of times. The chain has TRBV6-5 and TRBJ1-1; TRBD1 matches 9 bases. Germline V gene lookup returns CDR1 MNHEY and CDR2 SVGAGI. This CDR3 has 13 amino acids. The V segment lost 7 bases and the J segment 10 bases; nucleotides outside the gene matches: 10. The CDR3 sequence is CASTGVRGQGAFF. DNA for the CDR3: TGTGCCAGCACAGGGGTTAGGGGACAGGGAGCTTTCTTT.

This chain links TRBV28 with TRBJ1-6; 9 positions agree with TRBD1. In germline, CDR1 is MDHEN, CDR2 SYDVKM. The CDR3 contains 16 residues. Unmatched junction bases numbered 11, after V lost 4 bases and J lost 10 bases. The chain's CDR3 is CASSSYGTGPSSPLHF. CDR3 nucleotides: TGTGCCAGCAGTTCATATGGGACAGGGCCGAGCTCACCCCTCCACTTT.

This chain connects TRBV19 to TRBJ1-1, with a possible D match to TRBD1 (5 bases). The CDR3 consists of 15 residues. Trimming pared 5 bases from V and 5 bases from J, leaving 18 bases between. Germline V gene sequence: CDR1 LNHDA, CDR2 SQIVND (reference sequence). The CDR3: CASSLVGGWETEAFF. CDR3 DNA: TGTGCCAGTAGTTTAGTCGGGGGATGGGAAACTGAAGCTTTCTTT.

This clone was counted only a few times. The chain couples TRBV27 to TRBJ2-7; 7 bases map to TRBD2. CDR1 MNHEY and CDR2 SMNVEV come from the germline V gene (reference sequence). V was clipped by 6 bases and J by 4 bases; unmatched bases: 9. The CDR3 is 14 residues long. In DNA form, the CDR3 reads TGTGCCAGCAGCCGGGGAGGGAATAAGTACGAGCAGTACTTC. Protein product: CASSRGGNKYEQYF.

The V call is TRBV20-1, the J call TRBJ2-1, with a weak D call TRBD2 (5 bases). Germline V gene lookup returns CDR1 DFQATT and CDR2 SNEGSKA (reference sequence). Trimming removed 3 bases at V and 5 bases at J, with 20 bases between. The CDR3 is made up of 16 amino acids. Written as DNA, the CDR3 is TGCAGTGCTAGTCCCCCACTAGACCTCCTAGACAATGAGCAGTTCTTC. Protein sequence: CSASPPLDLLDNEQFF.

The chain carries TRBV5-6 and TRBJ2-7; TRBD1 matches at 10 bases. Germline trimming cut 4 bases from V and 2 bases from J; bases unmatched to any gene: 6. Germline V CDR1 and CDR2: SGHDT, YYEEEE. This CDR3 comprises 15 residues. The CDR3 region is CASSIGQGGTYEQYF. CDR3 DNA: TGTGCCAGCAGCATTGGACAGGGGGGGACCTACGAGCAGTACTTC.

Notes on this clone: This same CDR3 is encoded by further DNA sequences in the sample. V gene TRBV7-3 combines with J gene TRBJ1-5; D may be TRBD1 (6 bases). The CDR3 extends over 13 amino acids. Germline loops: CDR1 SGHTA, CDR2 FQGTGA. The ends were cut back, 5 bases at V and 4 bases at J, with 9 bases in the middle. CDR3 DNA sequence: TGTGCCAGCAGCCTAGACAGGAATCAGCCCCAGCATTTT. This translates into CASSLDRNQPQHF. Drawing the rest from reference TRBV7-3 and TRBJ1-5, the complete variable domain is GAGVSQTPSNKVTEKGKYVELRCDPISGHTALYWYRQSLGQGPEFLIYFQGTGAADDSGLPNDRFFAVRPEGSVSTLKIQRTERGDSAVYLCASSLDRNQPQHFGDGTRLSIL.

This chain joins TRBV6-2 or TRBV6-3 and TRBJ1-5; D is possibly TRBD1 (6 bases). The CDR3 runs 15 residues. The V end lost 5 bases, the J end lost 3 bases, and 14 bases lay between the germline ends. The germline CDR1 and CDR2 sequences are MNHEY and SVGEGT. CDR3 sequence: CASSGYREVNQPQHF. The CDR3 bases are TGTGCCAGCAGTGGATACAGGGAAGTCAATCAGCCCCAGCATTTT.

The chain combines TRBV4-1 with TRBJ1-1, with TRBD1 as a possible D gene (6 bases). Germline CDR1 and CDR2: MGHRA and YSYEKL. V lost 1 base to trimming and J lost 6 bases, with 15 bases between them. This CDR3 has 15 amino acids. This CDR3 reads CASSQGSRGGPEAFF. CDR3 sequence (DNA): TGCGCCAGCAGCCAAGGCTCCCGGGGGGGCCCTGAAGCTTTCTTT.

This clone showed up just once. The gene calls are TRBV9 and TRBJ2-3; 8 bases fit TRBD1. The CDR3 contains 14 residues. V lost 4 bases, J lost 5 bases, and 6 bases stayed unmatched. Germline values: CDR1 SGDLS, CDR2 YYNGEE. Here the CDR3 DNA reads TGTGCCAGCAGCAGGAGGACAGGGCAAGATACGCAGTATTTT. Amino acid sequence: CASSRRTGQDTQYF.

This clone was seen just once. The V call is TRBV28, the J call TRBJ1-5; D ambiguous. This CDR3 is built from 12 residues. From germline, CDR1 is MDHEN and CDR2 SYDVKM. V was clipped by 7 bases and J by 4 bases, with 8 bases between them. As DNA, the CDR3 is TGTGCCAGCAAGACACCGAATCAGCCCCAGCATTTT. Amino acids: CASKTPNQPQHF.

This rearrangement joins TRBV27 to TRBJ2-1; possible D gene TRBD1, 6 bases. V lost 6 bases, J lost 2 bases, and 14 bases lay in between. The CDR3 spans 15 residues. Germline V gene sequence: CDR1 MNHEY, CDR2 SMNVEV (reference sequence). DNA of the CDR3: TGTGCCAGCAGCGGGCCAGGGGCACCCTACAATGAGCAGTTCTTC. Amino acid sequence: CASSGPGAPYNEQFF.

The chain's CDR3 is CASSLSPGNSNQPQHF. As DNA, the CDR3 is TGTGCCAGCTCACTGTCACCAGGAAATAGCAATCAGCCCCAGCATTTT. The rearrangement links TRBV18 to TRBJ1-5; D remains unclear. The V gene's germline CDR1 is KGHSH and CDR2 LQKENI. Deletions cut 4 bases from V and 0 bases from J, with 13 bases between. The CDR3 loop spans 16 amino acids.

The V gene is TRBV15, the J gene TRBJ1-1, with D hard to call. The CDR3 loop spans 14 amino acids. Germline assignment: CDR1 LNHNV and CDR2 YYDKDF (reference sequence). Trimming stripped 5 bases from V and 4 bases from J, with 14 bases between. Written as DNA, the CDR3 is TGTGCCACCAGCCCTAAGTACGCGAGCACTGAAGCTTTCTTT. It specifies CATSPKYASTEAFF.

The chain couples TRBV11-2 to TRBJ1-2, with 7 bases aligning to TRBD1. In germline, CDR1 is SGHAT, CDR2 FQNNGV. The V segment lost 0 bases and the J segment 3 bases; nucleotides outside the gene matches: 4. CDR3 length equals 15 residues. The CDR3 loop reads CASSLDGQAYYGYTF. The CDR3 nucleotides read TGTGCCAGCAGCTTAGATGGACAGGCCTACTATGGCTACACCTTC.

The rearrangement uses TRBV28 and TRBJ1-4; the match to TRBD1 covers 7 bases. The CDR3 covers 14 residues. V trimming: 6 bases; J trimming: 7 bases; junction bases outside the gene matches: 8. Germline-derived CDR1 and CDR2 are MDHEN and SYDVKM. CDR3 nucleotides: TGTGCCAGCAGAGGGGGCGGGGCCGGTGAAAAACTGTTTTTT. This translates into CASRGGGAGEKLFF.

The J gene is TRBJ2-2, the V gene TRBV4-3; D ambiguous. CDR1 and CDR2 (germline): LGHNA, YSLEER. The CDR3 is 13 residues long. V dropped 1 base and J dropped 4 bases, with 4 bases sitting between them. This CDR3 reads CASSQVSTGELFF. The CDR3 nucleotides read TGCGCCAGCAGCCAAGTTAGCACCGGGGAGCTGTTTTTT.

The J gene is TRBJ1-3, the V gene TRBV28; D not resolved. Germline assignment: CDR1 MDHEN and CDR2 SYDVKM. Trimming took 2 bases from V and 3 from J, leaving 8 bases between them. The CDR3 runs 14 residues. The CDR3 DNA sequence: TGTGCCAGCAGTTTAGGCTCAGTTGGAAACACCATATATTTT. It yields the protein CASSLGSVGNTIYF. Variable domain in full (rest from reference TRBV28 and TRBJ1-3): DVKVTQSSRYLVKRTGEKVFLECVQDMDHENMFWYRQDPGLGLRLIYFSYDVKMKEKGDIPEGYSVSREKKERFSLILESASTNQTSMYLCASSLGSVGNTIYFGEGSWLTVV.